These 11 T cell receptor beta chains were sequenced from one sample in a study of blood T cell repertoires in COVID-19. Measured with immunoSEQ multiplex PCR; TCRdb has only the in-frame clones, and not every one. Among over 200,000 clones listed, approximately 85% were seen once. The sequenced material came from PBMCs or T cells enriched from blood (not recorded which). The receptors stem from a woman between 45 and 60 years old who had recovered from COVID-19.

The chain has TRBV11-3 and TRBJ2-1; D not resolved. Germline lookup yields CDR1 SGHNT and CDR2 YENEEA. Trimming removed 1 base at V and 5 bases at J, with 12 bases between. The CDR3 has 15 residues. The CDR3 loop reads CASSLGALTNNEQFF. CDR3 coding DNA: TGTGCCAGCAGCTTAGGAGCCCTCACCAACAATGAGCAGTTCTTC.

CDR3 in amino acids: CSASTNGGGYTF. DNA for the CDR3: TGCAGTGCCAGTACAAACGGCGGCGGCTACACCTTC. V is TRBV20-1 and J is TRBJ1-2; D is ambiguous. Germline CDR1 is DFQATT and CDR2 is SNEGSKA (reference sequence). Trimming shortened V by 6 bases and J by 8 bases, and 16 bases separated the two germline ends. This CDR3 has 12 amino acids.

CDR3 loop: CASSTRGYPPYEQYF. CDR3 nucleotide sequence: TGTGCCAGCAGCACCAGAGGCTACCCCCCCTACGAGCAGTACTTC. The V gene is TRBV11-2, the J gene TRBJ2-7, with D hard to call. Germline assignment: CDR1 SGHAT and CDR2 FQNNGV. With 5 bases removed from V and 2 bases from J, the gap between germline ends came to 16 bases. The CDR3 totals 15 residues.

The rearrangement links TRBV11-2 to TRBJ2-1; TRBD1 matches 9 bases. Germline V gene data show CDR1 as SGHAT and CDR2 as FQNNGV. Germline trimming cut 3 bases from V and 9 bases from J; bases unmatched to any gene: 9. CDR3 length: 15 residues. The CDR3 reads CASSFGDRDFGEQFF. CDR3 sequence (DNA): TGTGCCAGCAGCTTCGGGGACAGGGATTTTGGTGAGCAGTTCTTC.

This chain joins TRBV5-1 and TRBJ1-3, with no clear D. Trimming took off 5 bases at V and 4 bases at J, with 19 bases between the two ends. The CDR3 runs 16 residues. Germline CDR1 is SGHRS and CDR2 is YFSETQ. The CDR3 coding sequence is TGCGCCAGCAGACCTAGCCTCGTGCTAGGAGGAAACACCATATATTTT. This translates into CASRPSLVLGGNTIYF. Full variable domain (rest looked up from reference TRBV5-1 and TRBJ1-3): KAGVTQTPRYLIKTRGQQVTLSCSPISGHRSVSWYQQTPGQGLQFLFEYFSETQRNKGNFPGRFSGRQFSNSRSEMNVSTLELGDSALYLCASRPSLVLGGNTIYFGEGSWLTVV.

The chain is built from TRBV11-2 and TRBJ1-1; TRBD1 matches 9 bases. The CDR3 runs 14 residues. Germline CDR1 reads SGHAT; CDR2 reads FQNNGV. V lost 1 base and J lost 5; bases outside the gene matches: 2. The CDR3 DNA sequence: TGTGCCAGCAGCTTAGGGACAGGGGCTACTGAAGCTTTCTTT. Protein product: CASSLGTGATEAFF.

The rearrangement links TRBV7-3 to TRBJ2-2, with 9 bases aligning to TRBD1. This CDR3 comprises 16 residues. Germline trimming cut 5 bases from V and 8 bases from J; bases unmatched to any gene: 12. The germline V gene has CDR1 SGHTA and CDR2 FQGTGA. The CDR3 DNA is TGTGCCAGCAGCCTACTCGGACAGGGGCAGTCGGGGGAGCTGTTTTTT. It encodes CASSLLGQGQSGELFF.

This clone has a single count. CDR3: CASSFGSSGETQYF. The CDR3 DNA follows: TGTGCCAGCAGCTTCGGGAGTAGCGGCGAGACCCAGTACTTC. The V and J genes are TRBV11-2 and TRBJ2-5, with D maybe TRBD2 (6 bases). V lost 3 bases, J lost 5 bases, and 13 bases lay in between. Germline V gene lookup returns CDR1 SGHAT and CDR2 FQNNGV. The CDR3 contains 14 residues.

The rearrangement joins TRBV15 to TRBJ1-6; TRBD1 might be the D (5 bases). CDR3 length equals 18 residues. The germline CDR1 and CDR2 sequences are LNHNV and YYDKDF (reference sequence). Trimming pared 4 bases from V and 9 bases from J, leaving 25 bases between. The CDR3 here is CATSNLDRYWGISSPLHF. The CDR3 region has the DNA TGTGCCACCAGCAACCTCGACCGCTATTGGGGCATAAGTTCACCCCTCCACTTT.

Worth noting for this clone: Sequence at one end of the junction differs from germline and may be a read error. The chain links TRBV5-1 to TRBJ1-1; the match to TRBD1 covers 8 bases. The CDR3 totals 14 residues. Germline CDR1 is SGHRS and CDR2 is YFSETQ. The DNA of the CDR3 is TGCGCCAGCAGCTTGGGGGACAGGAACGCTGAAGCTTTCTTT. It encodes CASSLGDRNAEAFF.

V gene TRBV28 combines with J gene TRBJ2-6; tentative D call: TRBD2 (6 bases). The V end was cut by 4 bases, the J end by 1 base, with 17 bases between. Germline V CDR1 and CDR2: MDHEN, SYDVKM. CDR3 length: 18 amino acids. CDR3 nucleotides: TGTGCCAGCAGTTCAACCGGGGAGGTTACATCTGGGGCCAACGTCCTGACTTTC. Translating it yields CASSSTGEVTSGANVLTF.